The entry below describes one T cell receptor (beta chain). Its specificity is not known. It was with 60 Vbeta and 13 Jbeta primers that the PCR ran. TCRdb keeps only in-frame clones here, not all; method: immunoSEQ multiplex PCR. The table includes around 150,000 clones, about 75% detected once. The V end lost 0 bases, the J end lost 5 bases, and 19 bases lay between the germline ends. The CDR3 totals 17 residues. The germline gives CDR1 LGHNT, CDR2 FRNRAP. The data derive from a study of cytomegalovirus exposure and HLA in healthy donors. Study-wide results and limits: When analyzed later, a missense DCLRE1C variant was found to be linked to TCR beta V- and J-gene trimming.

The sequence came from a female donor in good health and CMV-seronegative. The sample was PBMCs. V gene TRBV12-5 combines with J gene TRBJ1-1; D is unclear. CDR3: CASGLVLFQREGTEAFF. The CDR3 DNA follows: TGTGCTAGTGGTTTGGTACTTTTCCAGAGAGAGGGAACTGAAGCTTTCTTT. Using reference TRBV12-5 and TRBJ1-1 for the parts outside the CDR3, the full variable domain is DARVTQTPRHKVTEMGQEVTMRCQPILGHNTVFWYRQTMMQGLELLAYFRNRAPLDDSGMPKDRFSAEMPDATLATLKIQPSEPRDSAVYFCASGLVLFQREGTEAFFGQGTRLTVV.